A single TCR beta chain is shown here with its context. The antigen remains undetermined. The unexposed donors gave CD4+ T cells in about 2010-2019, prior to COVID-19. CDR1 and CDR2 from the germline V gene are MNHEY and SMNVEV (reference sequence). The CDR3 has 15 amino acids. The V gene lost 6 bases and the J gene lost 5 bases, with 17 bases spanning the gap. This entry belongs to a study of CD4 T cells in relation to SARS-CoV-2 and coronaviruses. Some clones are missing from TCRdb's copy, which holds only in-frame ones; the method was immunoSEQ multiplex PCR. Among more than 55,000 clones listed, roughly 90% were seen once. Study-wide findings and caveats: In around 63% of donors, memory CD4+ clonotypes crossrecognized SARS-CoV-2 and at least one common cold coronavirus spike. No crossreactivity against non-spike viral proteins was tested here.

This sequence was found in a human donor in good health. Sequenced: memory CD4+ T cells from PBMCs. This chain connects TRBV27 to TRBJ2-1; D possibly uses TRBD1 or TRBD2 (6 bases each). CDR3 nucleotide sequence: TGTGCCAGCAGCCGCGGGGTAGGGGGAAACAATGAGCAGTTCTTC. It specifies CASSRGVGGNNEQFF.